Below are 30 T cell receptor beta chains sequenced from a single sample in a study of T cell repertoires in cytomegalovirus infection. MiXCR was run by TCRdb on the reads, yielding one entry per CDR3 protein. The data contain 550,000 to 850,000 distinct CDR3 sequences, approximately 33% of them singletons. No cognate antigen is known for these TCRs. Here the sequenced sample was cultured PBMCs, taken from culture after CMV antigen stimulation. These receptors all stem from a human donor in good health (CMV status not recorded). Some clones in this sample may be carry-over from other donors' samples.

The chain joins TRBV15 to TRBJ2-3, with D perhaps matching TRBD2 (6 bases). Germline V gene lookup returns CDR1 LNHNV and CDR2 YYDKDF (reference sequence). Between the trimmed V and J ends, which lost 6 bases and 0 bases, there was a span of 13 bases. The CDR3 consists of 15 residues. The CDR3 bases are TGTGCCACCAGAGGAGCGGGTACTAGCACAGATACGCAGTATTTT. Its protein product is CATRGAGTSTDTQYF.

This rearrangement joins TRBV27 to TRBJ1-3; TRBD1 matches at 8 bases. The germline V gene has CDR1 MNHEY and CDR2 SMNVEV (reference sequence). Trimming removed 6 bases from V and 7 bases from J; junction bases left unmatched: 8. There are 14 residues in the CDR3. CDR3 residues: CASSKDREGNTIYF. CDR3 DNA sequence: TGTGCCAGCAGCAAGGACAGGGAAGGGAACACCATATATTTT.

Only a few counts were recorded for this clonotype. This CDR3 reads CAWSLGSAPEQYF. In DNA form, the CDR3 reads TGTGCCTGGAGTCTTGGGTCAGCTCCCGAGCAGTACTTC. The V gene is TRBV30, the J gene TRBJ2-7; D unclear. The V gene's germline CDR1 is GTSNPN and CDR2 SVGIG (reference sequence). The CDR3 has 13 residues. V lost 2 bases and J lost 6, with 14 bases in between.

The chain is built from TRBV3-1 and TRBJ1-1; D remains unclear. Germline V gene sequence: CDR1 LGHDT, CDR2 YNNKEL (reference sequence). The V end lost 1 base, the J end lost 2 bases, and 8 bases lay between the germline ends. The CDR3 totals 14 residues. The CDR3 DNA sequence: TGTGCCAGCAGCCAAGGGGGAAAAAACACTGAAGCTTTCTTT. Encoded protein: CASSQGGKNTEAFF.

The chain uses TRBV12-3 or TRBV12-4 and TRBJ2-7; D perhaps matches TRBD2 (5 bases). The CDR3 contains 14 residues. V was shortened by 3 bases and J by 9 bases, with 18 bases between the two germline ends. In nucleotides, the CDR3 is TGTGCCAGCAGTTTTTACGGCTACGACGGAGGGCAGTACTTC. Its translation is CASSFYGYDGGQYF.

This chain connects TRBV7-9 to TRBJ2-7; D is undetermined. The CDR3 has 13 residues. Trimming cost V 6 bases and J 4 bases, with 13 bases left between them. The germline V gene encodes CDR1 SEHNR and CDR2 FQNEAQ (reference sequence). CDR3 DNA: TGTGCCAGCAGTCGCCCCTCTCGGTACGAGCAGTACTTC. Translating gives CASSRPSRYEQYF.

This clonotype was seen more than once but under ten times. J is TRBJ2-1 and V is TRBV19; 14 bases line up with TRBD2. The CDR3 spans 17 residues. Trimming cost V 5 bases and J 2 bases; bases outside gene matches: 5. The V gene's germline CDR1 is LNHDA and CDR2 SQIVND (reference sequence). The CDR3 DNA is TGTGCCAGTAGTCCGCGGACTAGCGGGAGGACCTACAATGAGCAGTTCTTC. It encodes CASSPRTSGRTYNEQFF.

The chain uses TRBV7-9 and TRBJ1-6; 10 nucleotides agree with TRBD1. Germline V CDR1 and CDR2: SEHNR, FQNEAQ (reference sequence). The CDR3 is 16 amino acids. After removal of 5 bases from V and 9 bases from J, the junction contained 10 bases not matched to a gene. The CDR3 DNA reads TGTGCCAGCAGCCCTCTCCGGGACAGGGGTGGTTCACCCCTCCACTTT. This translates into CASSPLRDRGGSPLHF.

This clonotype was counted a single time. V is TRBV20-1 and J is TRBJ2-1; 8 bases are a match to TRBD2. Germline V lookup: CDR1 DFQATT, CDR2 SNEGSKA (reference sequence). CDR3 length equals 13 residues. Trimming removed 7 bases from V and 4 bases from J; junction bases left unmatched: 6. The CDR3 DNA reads TGCAGTGAGCGGGGGATAGCTTACAATGAGCAGTTCTTC. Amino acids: CSERGIAYNEQFF.

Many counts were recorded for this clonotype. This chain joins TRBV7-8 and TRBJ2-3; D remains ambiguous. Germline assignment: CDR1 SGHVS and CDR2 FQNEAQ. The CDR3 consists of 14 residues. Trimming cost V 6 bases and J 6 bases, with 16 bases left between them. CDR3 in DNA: TGTGCCAGCAGTTCCTGGACCCGGTCGGATACGCAGTATTTT. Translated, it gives CASSSWTRSDTQYF.

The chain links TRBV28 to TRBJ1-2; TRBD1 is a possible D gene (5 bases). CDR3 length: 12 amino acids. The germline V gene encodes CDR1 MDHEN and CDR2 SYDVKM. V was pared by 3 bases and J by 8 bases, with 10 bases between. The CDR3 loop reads CASSFPQGGYTF. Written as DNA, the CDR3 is TGTGCCAGCAGTTTCCCCCAGGGCGGCTACACCTTC.

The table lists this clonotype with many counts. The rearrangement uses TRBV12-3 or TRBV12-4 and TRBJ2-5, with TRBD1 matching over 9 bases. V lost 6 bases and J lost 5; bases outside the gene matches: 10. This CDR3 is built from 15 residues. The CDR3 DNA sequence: TGTGCCAGCAGCCCACCCGGGACAGGGCGGGAGACCCAGTACTTC. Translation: CASSPPGTGRETQYF.

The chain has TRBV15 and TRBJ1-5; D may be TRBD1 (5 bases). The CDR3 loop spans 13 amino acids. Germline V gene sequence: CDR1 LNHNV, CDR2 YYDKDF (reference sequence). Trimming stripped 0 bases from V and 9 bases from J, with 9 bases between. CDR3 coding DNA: TGTGCCACCAGCAGAGATGCCGGGGGGCCCCAGCATTTT. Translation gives CATSRDAGGPQHF.

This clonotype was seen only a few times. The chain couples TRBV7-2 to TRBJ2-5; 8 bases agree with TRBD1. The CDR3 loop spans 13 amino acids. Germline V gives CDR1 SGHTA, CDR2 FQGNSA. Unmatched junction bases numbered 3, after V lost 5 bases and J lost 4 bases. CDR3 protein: CASSEDRGETQYF. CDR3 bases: TGTGCCAGCAGCGAAGACAGGGGAGAGACCCAGTACTTC.

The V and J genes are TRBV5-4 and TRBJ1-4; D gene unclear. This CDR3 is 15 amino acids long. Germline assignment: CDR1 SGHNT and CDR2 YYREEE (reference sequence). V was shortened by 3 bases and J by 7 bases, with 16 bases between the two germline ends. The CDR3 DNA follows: TGTGCCAGCAGCTCCCGGACGATCCGGGGTGAAAAACTGTTTTTT. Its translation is CASSSRTIRGEKLFF.

The CDR3 loop is CASSMRAGTGTLNQPQHF. The CDR3 DNA reads as TGTGCCAGTAGTATGAGAGCCGGGACAGGGACACTAAATCAGCCCCAGCATTTT. This chain uses TRBV19 with TRBJ1-5; 9 bases match TRBD1. V was clipped by 3 bases and J by 4 bases; unmatched bases: 13. CDR1 LNHDA and CDR2 SQIVND come from the germline V gene (reference sequence). The CDR3 length is 18 residues.

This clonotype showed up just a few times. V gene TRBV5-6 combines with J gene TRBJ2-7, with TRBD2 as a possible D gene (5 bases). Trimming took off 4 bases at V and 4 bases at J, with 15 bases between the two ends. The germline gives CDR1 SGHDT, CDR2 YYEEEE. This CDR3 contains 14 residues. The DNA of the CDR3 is TGTGCCAGCAGCCCGCTAGCTGGAGGATACGAGCAGTACTTC. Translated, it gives CASSPLAGGYEQYF.

CDR3 region: CASSPGFDTQYF. CDR3 DNA sequence: TGTGCCAGCAGTCCAGGTTTTGATACGCAGTATTTT. The J gene is TRBJ2-3, the V gene TRBV27; D is uncertain. The germline V and J ends were trimmed by 5 bases and 6 bases, with 9 bases remaining between them. This CDR3 comprises 12 residues. The germline gives CDR1 MNHEY, CDR2 SMNVEV (reference sequence).

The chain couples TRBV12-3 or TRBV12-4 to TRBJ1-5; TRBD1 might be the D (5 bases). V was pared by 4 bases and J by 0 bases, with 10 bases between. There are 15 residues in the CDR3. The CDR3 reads CASSWDGYSNQPQHF. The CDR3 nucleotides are TGTGCCAGCAGTTGGGACGGTTATAGCAATCAGCCCCAGCATTTT.

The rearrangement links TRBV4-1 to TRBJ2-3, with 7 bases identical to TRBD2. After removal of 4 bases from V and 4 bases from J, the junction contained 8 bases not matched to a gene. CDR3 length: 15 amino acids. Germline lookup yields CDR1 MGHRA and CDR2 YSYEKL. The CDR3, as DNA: TGCGCCAGCAGCCGAGCGGGGAGTGGCTCAGATACGCAGTATTTT. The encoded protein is CASSRAGSGSDTQYF.

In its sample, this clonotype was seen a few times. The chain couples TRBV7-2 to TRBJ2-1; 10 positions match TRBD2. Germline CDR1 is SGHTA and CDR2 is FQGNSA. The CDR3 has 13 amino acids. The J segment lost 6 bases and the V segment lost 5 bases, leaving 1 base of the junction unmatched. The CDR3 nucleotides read TGTGCCAGCAGCGCTAGCGGGAGCAATGAGCAGTTCTTC. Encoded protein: CASSASGSNEQFF.

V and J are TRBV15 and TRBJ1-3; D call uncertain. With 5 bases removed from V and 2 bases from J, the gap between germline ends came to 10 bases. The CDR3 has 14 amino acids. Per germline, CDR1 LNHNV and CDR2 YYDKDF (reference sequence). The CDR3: CATSPRKAGNTIYF. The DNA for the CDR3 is TGTGCCACCAGCCCACGTAAGGCTGGAAACACCATATATTTT.

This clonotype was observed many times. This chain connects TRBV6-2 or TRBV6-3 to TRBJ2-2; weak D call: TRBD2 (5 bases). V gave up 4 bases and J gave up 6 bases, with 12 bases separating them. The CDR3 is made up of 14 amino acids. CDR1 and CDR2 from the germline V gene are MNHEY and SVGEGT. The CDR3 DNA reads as TGTGCCAGCAGTTTTTCCGGGGTGGCCGGGGAGCTGTTTTTT. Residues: CASSFSGVAGELFF.

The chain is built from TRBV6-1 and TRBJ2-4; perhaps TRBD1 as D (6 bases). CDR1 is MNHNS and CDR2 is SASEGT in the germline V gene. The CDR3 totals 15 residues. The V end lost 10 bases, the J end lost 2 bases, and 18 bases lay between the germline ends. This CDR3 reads CAISWGRGTKNIQYF. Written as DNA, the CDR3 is TGTGCCATTTCATGGGGGCGCGGAACCAAAAACATTCAGTACTTC.

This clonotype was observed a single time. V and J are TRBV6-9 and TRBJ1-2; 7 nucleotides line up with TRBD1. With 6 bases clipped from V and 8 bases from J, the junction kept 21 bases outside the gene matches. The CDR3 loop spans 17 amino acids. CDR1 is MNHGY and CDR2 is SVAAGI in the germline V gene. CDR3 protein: CASSHPVGQKSYGGYTF. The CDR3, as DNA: TGTGCCAGCAGCCACCCCGTGGGACAGAAAAGTTATGGGGGCTACACCTTC.

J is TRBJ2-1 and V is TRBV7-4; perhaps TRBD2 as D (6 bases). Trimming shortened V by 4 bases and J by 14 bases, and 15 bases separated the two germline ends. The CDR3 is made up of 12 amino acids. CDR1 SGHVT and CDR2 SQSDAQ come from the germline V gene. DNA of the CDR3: TGTGCCAGCAGCTCCGGGGCCGGGGGAAAGTTCTTC. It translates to CASSSGAGGKFF.

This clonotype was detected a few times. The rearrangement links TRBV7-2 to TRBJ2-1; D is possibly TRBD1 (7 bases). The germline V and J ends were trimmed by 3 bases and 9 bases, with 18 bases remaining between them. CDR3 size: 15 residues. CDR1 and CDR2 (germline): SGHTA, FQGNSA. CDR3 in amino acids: CASSLQGGAAGEQFF. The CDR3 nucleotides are TGTGCCAGCAGCTTGCAGGGGGGCGCAGCGGGTGAGCAGTTCTTC.

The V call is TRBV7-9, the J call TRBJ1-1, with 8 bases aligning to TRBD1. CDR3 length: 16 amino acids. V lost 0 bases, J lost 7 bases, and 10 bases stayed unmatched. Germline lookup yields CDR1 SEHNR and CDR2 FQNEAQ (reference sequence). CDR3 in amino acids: CASSLAPPGTGYEAFF. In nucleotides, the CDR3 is TGTGCCAGCAGCTTAGCGCCTCCAGGGACAGGATATGAAGCTTTCTTT. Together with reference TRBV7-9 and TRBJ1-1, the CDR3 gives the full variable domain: DTGVSQNPRHKITKRGQNVTFRCDPISEHNRLYWYRQTLGQGPEFLTYFQNEAQLEKSRLLSDRFSAERPKGSFSTLEIQRTEQGDSAMYLCASSLAPPGTGYEAFFGQGTRLTVV.

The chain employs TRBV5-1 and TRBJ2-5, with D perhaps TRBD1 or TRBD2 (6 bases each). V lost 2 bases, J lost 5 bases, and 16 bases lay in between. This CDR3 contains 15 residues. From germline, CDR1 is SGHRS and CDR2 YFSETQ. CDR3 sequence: CASSLFGGASETQYF. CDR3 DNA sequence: TGCGCCAGCAGCTTATTCGGGGGCGCGTCGGAGACCCAGTACTTC.

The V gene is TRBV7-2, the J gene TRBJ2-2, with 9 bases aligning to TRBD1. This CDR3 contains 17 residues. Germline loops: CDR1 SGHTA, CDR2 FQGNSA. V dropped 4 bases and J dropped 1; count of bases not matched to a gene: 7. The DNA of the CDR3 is TGTGCCAGCAGCTCCACACCGGGACAGGGGAACACCGGGGAGCTGTTTTTT. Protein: CASSSTPGQGNTGELFF.